This T cell receptor (beta chain) was found in a study of graft-versus-host responses after intestinal transplantation. Only in-frame clones appear in the TCRdb table, and some are missing; sequencing was by immunoSEQ multiplex PCR. The repertoire holds approximately 94,000 clones, with roughly nine tenths as singletons. Germline CDR1 WSHSY, CDR2 SAAADI. The CDR3 length is 13 residues. V lost 6 bases to trimming and J lost 0 bases, with 8 bases between them. Worth noting for this clone: Its specificity is not known.

The sample consisted of unstimulated CD4+ T cells sorted from spleen or lymph node cells, taken before transplant. The clonotype comes from a human donor who was the organ donor for an intestinal transplant. The chain is built from TRBV10-2 and TRBJ1-1; TRBD1 is a possible D gene (6 bases). CDR3 DNA sequence: TGCGCCAGCAGACAGGGCCTGAACACTGAAGCTTTCTTT. Translating gives CASRQGLNTEAFF.